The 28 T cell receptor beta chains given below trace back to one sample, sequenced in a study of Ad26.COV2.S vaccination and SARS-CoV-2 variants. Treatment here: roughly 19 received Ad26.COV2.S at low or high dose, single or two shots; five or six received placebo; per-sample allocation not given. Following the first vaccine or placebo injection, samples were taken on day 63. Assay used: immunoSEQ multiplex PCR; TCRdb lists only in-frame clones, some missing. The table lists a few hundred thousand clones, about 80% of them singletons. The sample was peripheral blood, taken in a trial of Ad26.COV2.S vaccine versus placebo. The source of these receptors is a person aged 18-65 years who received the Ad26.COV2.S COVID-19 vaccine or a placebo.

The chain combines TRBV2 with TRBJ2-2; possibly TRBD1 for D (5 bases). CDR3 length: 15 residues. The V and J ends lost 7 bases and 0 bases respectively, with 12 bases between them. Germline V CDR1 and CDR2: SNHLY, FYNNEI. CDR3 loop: CASKAQDTNTGELFF. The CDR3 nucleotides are TGTGCCAGCAAGGCCCAGGACACGAACACCGGGGAGCTGTTTTTT.

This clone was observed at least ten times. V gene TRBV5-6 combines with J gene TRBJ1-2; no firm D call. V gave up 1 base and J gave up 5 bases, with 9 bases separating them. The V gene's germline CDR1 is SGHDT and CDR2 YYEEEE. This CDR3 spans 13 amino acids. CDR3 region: CASSLMASYGYTF. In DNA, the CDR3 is TGTGCCAGCAGCTTGATGGCATCTTATGGCTACACCTTC. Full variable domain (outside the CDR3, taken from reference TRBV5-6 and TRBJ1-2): DAGVTQSPTHLIKTRGQQVTLRCSPKSGHDTVSWYQQALGQGPQFIFQYYEEEERQRGNFPDRFSGHQFPNYSSELNVNALLLGDSALYLCASSLMASYGYTFGSGTRLTVV.

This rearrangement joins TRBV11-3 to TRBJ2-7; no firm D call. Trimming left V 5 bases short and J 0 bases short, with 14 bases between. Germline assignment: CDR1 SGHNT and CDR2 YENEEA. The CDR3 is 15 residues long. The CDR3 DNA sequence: TGTGCCAGCAGCCCGCCGTTCAGGAGCTCCTACGAGCAGTACTTC. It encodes CASSPPFRSSYEQYF.

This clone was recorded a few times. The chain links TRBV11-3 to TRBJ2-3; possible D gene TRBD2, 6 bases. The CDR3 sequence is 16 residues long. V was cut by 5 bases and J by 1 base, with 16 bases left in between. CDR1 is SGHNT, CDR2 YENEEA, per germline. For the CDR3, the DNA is TGTGCCAGCAGCGATCGGGACTGGAAGGGCACAGATACGCAGTATTTT. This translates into CASSDRDWKGTDTQYF. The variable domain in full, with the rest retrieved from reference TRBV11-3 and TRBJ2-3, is EAGVVQSPRYKIIEKKQPVAFWCNPISGHNTLYWYLQNLGQGPELLIRYENEEAVDDSQLPKDRFSAERLKGVDSTLKIQPAELGDSAVYLCASSDRDWKGTDTQYFGPGTRLTVL.

CDR3 DNA: TGCGCCAGCAGCCAAGTAGCGATAGGGGCCTATGAGCAGTTCTTC. This encodes CASSQVAIGAYEQFF. The chain joins TRBV4-1 to TRBJ2-1; D could derive from TRBD1 or TRBD2 (5 bases each). The germline CDR1 and CDR2 sequences are MGHRA and YSYEKL. The CDR3 has 15 amino acids. Trimming left V 1 base short and J 8 bases short, with 15 bases between.

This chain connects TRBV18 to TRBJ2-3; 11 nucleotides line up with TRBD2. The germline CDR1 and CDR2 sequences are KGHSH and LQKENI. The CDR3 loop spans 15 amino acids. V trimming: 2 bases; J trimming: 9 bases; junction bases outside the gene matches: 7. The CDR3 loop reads CASSPASGGSRTQYF. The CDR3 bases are TGTGCCAGCTCACCAGCTAGCGGGGGGTCCCGGACGCAGTATTTT.

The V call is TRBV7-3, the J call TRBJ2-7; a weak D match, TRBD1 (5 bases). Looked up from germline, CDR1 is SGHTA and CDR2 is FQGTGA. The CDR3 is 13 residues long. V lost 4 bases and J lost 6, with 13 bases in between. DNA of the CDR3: TGTGCCAGCAGCTCCGGCCCTGGGGCCGAGCAGTACTTC. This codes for CASSSGPGAEQYF.

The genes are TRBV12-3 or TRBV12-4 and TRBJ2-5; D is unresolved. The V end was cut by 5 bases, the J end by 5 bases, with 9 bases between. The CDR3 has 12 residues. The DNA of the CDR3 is TGTGCCAGCAGTGCGCGCCGGGAGACCCAGTACTTC. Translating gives CASSARRETQYF.

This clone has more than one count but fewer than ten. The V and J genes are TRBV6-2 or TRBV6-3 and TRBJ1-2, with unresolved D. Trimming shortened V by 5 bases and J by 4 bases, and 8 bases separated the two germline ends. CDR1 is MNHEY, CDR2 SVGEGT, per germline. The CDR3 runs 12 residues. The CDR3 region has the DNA TGTGCCAGCAGTCTAGGACCCTATGGCTACACCTTC. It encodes CASSLGPYGYTF.

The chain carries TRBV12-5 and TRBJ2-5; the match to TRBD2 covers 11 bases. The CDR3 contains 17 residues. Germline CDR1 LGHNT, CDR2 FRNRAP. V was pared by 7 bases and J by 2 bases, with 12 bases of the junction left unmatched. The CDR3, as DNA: TGTGCTAGTGACCGAGGGGGGACTAGCGGATTACAAGAGACCCAGTACTTC. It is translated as CASDRGGTSGLQETQYF.

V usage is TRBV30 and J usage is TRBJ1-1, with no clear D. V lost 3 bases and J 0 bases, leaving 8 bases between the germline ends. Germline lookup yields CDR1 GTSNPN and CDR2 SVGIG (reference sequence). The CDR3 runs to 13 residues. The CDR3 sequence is CAWRSTVNTEAFF. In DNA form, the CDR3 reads TGTGCCTGGAGATCGACGGTGAACACTGAAGCTTTCTTT.

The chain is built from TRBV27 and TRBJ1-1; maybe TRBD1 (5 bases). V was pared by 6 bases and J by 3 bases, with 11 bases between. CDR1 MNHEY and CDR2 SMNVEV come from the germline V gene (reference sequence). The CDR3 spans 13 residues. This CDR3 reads CASSWGVDTEAFF. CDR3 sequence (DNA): TGTGCCAGCAGCTGGGGGGTCGACACTGAAGCTTTCTTT.

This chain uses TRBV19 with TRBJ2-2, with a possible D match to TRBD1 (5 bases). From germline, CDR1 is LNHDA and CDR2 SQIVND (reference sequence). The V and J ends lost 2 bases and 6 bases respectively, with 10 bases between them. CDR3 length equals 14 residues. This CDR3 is CASSISRASGELFF. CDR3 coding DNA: TGTGCCAGTAGTATATCCAGGGCGTCCGGGGAGCTGTTTTTT.

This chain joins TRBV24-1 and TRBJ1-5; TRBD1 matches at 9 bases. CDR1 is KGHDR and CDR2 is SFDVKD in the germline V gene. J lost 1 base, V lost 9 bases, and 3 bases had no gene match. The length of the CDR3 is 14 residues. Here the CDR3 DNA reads TGTGCCACCGGGGACAGGGAAAGCAATCAGCCCCAGCATTTT. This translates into CATGDRESNQPQHF.

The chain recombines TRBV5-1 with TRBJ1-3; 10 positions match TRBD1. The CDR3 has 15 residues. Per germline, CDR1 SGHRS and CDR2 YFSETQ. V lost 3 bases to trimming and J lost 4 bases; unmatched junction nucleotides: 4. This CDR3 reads CASSSGTGAGNTIYF. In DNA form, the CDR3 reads TGCGCCAGCAGCTCCGGGACAGGGGCGGGAAACACCATATATTTT.

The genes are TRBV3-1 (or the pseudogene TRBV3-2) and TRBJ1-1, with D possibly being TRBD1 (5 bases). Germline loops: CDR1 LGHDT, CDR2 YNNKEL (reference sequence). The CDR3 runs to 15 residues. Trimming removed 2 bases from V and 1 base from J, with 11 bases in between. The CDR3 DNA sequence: TGTGCCAGCAGCCAAATCTCCACAGGGAACACTGAAGCTTTCTTT. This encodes CASSQISTGNTEAFF.

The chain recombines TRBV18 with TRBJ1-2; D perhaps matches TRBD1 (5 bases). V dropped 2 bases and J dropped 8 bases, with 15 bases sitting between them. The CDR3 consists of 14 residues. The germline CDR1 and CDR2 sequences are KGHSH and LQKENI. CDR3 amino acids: CASSPGTYPGGYTF. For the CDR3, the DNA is TGTGCCAGCTCACCAGGGACCTACCCGGGGGGCTACACCTTC.

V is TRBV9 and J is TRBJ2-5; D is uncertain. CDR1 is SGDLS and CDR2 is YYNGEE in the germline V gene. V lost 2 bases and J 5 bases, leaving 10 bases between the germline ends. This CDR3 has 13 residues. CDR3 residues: CASSVRQDETQYF. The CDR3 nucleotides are TGTGCCAGCAGCGTGAGGCAGGACGAGACCCAGTACTTC.

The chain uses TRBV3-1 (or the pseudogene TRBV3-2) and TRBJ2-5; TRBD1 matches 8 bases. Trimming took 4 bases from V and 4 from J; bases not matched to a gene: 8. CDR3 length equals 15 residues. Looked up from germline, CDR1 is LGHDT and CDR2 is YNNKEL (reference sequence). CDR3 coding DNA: TGTGCCAGCAGCCGACAGGGGTGGGGATCAGAGACCCAGTACTTC. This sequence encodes CASSRQGWGSETQYF.

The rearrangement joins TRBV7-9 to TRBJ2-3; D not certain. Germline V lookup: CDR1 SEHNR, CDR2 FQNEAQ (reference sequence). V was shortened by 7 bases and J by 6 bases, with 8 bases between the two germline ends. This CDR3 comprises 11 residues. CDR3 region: CASTSPDTQYF. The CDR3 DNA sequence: TGTGCCAGCACCTCCCCGGATACGCAGTATTTT.

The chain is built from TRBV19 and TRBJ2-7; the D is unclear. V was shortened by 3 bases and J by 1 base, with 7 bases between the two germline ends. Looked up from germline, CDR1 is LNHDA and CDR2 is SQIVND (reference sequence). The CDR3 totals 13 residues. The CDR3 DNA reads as TGTGCCAGTAGTATTTACCTTTCCTACGAGCAGTACTTC. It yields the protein CASSIYLSYEQYF.

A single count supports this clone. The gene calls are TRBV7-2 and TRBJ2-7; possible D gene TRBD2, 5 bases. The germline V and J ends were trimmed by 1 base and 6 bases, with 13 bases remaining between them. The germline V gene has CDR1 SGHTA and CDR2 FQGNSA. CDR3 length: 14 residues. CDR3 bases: TGTGCCAGCAGCTTAGGGACTGGTTCTCCCGAGCAGTACTTC. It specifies CASSLGTGSPEQYF.

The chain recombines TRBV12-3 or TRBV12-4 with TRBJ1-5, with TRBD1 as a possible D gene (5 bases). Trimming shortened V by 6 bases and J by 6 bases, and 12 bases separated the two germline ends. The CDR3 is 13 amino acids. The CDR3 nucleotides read TGTGCCAGCAGCCTACTAGGGGTTCAGCCCCAGCATTTT. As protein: CASSLLGVQPQHF.

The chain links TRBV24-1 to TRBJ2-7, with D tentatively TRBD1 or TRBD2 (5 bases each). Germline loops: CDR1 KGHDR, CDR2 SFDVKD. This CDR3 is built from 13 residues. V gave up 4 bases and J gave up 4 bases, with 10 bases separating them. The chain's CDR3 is CATSEQGEYEQYF. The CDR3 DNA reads TGTGCCACCAGTGAGCAAGGGGAGTACGAGCAGTACTTC.

The CDR3 DNA is TGTGCCAGCAGTTTAAGCCAGGGCTGGGATCAGCCCCAGCATTTT. This codes for CASSLSQGWDQPQHF. V gene TRBV27 combines with J gene TRBJ1-5, with D tentatively TRBD1 (5 bases). Germline V gene sequence: CDR1 MNHEY, CDR2 SMNVEV (reference sequence). The CDR3 spans 15 residues. The ends were cut back, 2 bases at V and 5 bases at J, with 13 bases in the middle.

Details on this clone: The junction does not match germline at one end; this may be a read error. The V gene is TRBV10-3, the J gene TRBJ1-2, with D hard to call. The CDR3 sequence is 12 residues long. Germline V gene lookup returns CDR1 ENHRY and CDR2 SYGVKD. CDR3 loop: CAISEGTSLGAF. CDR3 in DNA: TGTGCCATCAGTGAAGGCACTTCACTCGGAGCCTTC.

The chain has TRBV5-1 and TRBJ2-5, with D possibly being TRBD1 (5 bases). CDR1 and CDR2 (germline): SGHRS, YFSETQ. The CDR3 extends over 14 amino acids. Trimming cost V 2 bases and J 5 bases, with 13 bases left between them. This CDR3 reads CASSLSGRVETQYF. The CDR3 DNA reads TGCGCCAGCAGCTTATCGGGCAGGGTGGAGACCCAGTACTTC. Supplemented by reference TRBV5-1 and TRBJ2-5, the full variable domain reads KAGVTQTPRYLIKTRGQQVTLSCSPISGHRSVSWYQQTPGQGLQFLFEYFSETQRNKGNFPGRFSGRQFSNSRSEMNVSTLELGDSALYLCASSLSGRVETQYFGPGTRLLVL.

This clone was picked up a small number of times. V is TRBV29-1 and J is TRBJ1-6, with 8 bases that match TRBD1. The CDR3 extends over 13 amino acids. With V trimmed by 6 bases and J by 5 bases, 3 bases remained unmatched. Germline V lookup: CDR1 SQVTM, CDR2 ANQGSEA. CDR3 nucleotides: TGCAGCGTACGACAGGGGAATAATTCACCCCTCCACTTT. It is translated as CSVRQGNNSPLHF.